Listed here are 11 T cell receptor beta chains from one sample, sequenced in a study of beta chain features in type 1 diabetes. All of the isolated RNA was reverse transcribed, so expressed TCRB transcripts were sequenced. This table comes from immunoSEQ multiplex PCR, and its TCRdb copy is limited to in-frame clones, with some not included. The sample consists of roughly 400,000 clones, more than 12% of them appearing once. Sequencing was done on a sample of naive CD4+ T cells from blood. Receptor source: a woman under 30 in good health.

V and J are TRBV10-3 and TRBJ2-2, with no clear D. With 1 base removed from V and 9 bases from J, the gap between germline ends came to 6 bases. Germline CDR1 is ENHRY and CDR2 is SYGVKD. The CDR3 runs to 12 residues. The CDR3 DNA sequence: TGTGCCATCAGTGAGTGGAGCCGGGAGCTGTTTTTT. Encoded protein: CAISEWSRELFF.

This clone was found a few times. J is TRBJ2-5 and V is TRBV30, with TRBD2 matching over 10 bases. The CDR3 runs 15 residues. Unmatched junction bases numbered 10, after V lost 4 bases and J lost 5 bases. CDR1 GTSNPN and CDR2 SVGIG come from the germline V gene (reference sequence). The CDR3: CAWTHLAGAVETQYF. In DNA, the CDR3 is TGTGCCTGGACCCACCTAGCGGGAGCAGTGGAGACCCAGTACTTC.

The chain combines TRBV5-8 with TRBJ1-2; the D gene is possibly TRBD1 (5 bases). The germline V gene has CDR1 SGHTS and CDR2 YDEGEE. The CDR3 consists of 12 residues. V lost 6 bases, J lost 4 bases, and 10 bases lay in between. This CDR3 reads CASTRDSYGYTF. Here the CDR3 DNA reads TGTGCCAGCACCAGGGATTCCTATGGCTACACCTTC.

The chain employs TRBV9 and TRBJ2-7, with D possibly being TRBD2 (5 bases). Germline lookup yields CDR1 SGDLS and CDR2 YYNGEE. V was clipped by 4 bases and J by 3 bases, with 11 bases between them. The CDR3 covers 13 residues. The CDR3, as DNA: TGTGCCAGCAGCACCCTAGAGGGCTACGAGCAGTACTTC. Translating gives CASSTLEGYEQYF.

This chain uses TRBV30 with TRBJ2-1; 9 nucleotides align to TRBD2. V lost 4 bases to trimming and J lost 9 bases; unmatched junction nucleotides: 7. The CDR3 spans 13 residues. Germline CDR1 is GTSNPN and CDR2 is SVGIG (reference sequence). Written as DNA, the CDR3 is TGTGCCTGGACGGCGGGAGGGCCGGGTGAGCAGTTCTTC. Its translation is CAWTAGGPGEQFF. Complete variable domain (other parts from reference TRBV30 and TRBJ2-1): SQTIHQWPATLVQPVGSPLSLECTVEGTSNPNLYWYRQAAGRGLQLLFYSVGIGQISSEVPQNLSASRPQDRQFILSSKKLLLSDSGFYLCAWTAGGPGEQFFGPGTRLTVL.

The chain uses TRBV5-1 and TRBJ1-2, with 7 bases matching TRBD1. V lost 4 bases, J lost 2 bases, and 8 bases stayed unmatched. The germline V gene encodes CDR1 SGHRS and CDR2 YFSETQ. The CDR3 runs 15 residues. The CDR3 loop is CASSQATGTNYGYTF. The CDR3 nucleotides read TGCGCCAGCAGCCAAGCGACAGGGACGAACTATGGCTACACCTTC.

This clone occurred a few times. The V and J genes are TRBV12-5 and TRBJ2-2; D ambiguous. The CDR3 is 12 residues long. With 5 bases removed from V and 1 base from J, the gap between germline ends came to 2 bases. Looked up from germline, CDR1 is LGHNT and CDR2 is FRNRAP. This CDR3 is CASGQNTGELFF. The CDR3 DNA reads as TGTGCTAGTGGTCAGAACACCGGGGAGCTGTTTTTT.

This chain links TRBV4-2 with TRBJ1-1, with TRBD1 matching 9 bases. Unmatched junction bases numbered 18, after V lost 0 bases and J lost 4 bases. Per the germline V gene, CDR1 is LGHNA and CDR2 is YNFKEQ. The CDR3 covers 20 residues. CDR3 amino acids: CASSQEIGLGQGHDSTEAFF. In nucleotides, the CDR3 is TGTGCCAGCAGCCAAGAAATTGGCTTGGGACAGGGCCATGATAGCACTGAAGCTTTCTTT.

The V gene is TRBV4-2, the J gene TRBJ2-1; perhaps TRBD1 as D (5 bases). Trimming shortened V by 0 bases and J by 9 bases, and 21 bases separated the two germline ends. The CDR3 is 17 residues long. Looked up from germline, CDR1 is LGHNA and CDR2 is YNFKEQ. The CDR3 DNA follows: TGTGCCAGCAGCCAAGATCACAGGAGCGCCGTGGGCGGTGAGCAGTTCTTC. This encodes CASSQDHRSAVGGEQFF.

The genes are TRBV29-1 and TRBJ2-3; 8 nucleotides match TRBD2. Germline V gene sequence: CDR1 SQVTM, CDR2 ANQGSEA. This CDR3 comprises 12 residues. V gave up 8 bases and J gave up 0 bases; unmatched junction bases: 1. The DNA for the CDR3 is TGCAGCATAGCGGGGAGCACAGATACGCAGTATTTT. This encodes CSIAGSTDTQYF.

For the CDR3, the DNA is TGCGCCAGCAGCCTGGGGTCTAGCTCCTACAATGAGCAGTTCTTC. Its translation is CASSLGSSSYNEQFF. The V gene is TRBV5-1, the J gene TRBJ2-1; D is uncertain. CDR1 and CDR2 from the germline V gene are SGHRS and YFSETQ. The V end lost 4 bases, the J end lost 0 bases, and 11 bases lay between the germline ends. CDR3 length: 15 residues.